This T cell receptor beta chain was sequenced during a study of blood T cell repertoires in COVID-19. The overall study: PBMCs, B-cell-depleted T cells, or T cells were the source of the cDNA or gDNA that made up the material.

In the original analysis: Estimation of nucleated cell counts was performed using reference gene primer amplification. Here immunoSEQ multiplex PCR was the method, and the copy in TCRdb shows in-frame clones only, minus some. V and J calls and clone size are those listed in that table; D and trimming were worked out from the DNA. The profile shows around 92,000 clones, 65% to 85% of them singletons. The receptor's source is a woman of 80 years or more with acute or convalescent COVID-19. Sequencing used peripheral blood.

DNA for the CDR3: TGCGCCAGCAGCCAAGAACGAAGAGAGAATTCACCCCTCCACTTT. Its protein product is CASSQERRENSPLHF. This chain joins TRBV4-1 and TRBJ1-6; D remains ambiguous. Between the trimmed V and J ends, which lost 0 bases and 7 bases, there was a span of 10 bases. Per germline, CDR1 MGHRA and CDR2 YSYEKL. The CDR3 has 15 amino acids.